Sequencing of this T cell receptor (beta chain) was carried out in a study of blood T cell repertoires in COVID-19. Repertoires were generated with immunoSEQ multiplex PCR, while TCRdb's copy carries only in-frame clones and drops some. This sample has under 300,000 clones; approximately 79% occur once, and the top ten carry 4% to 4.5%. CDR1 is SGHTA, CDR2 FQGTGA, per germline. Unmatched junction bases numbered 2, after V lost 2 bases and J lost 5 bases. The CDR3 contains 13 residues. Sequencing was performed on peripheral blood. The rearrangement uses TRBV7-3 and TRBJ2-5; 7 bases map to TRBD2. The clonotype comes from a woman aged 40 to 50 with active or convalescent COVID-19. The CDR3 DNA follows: TGTGCCAGCAGCTTATTGCGGGGGGAGACCCAGTACTTC. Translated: CASSLLRGETQYF.